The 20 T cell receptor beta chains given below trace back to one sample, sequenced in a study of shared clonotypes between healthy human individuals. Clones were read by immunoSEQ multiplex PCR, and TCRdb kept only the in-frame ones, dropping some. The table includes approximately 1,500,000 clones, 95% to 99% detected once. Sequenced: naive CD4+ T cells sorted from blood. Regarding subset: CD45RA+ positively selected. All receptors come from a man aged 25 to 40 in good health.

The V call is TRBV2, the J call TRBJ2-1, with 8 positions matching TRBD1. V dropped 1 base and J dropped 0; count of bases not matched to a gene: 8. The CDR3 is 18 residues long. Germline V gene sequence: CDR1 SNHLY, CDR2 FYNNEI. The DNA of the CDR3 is TGTGCCAGCAGTGAAGATGTTCAGGGGGCCATCTCCTACAATGAGCAGTTCTTC. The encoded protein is CASSEDVQGAISYNEQFF.

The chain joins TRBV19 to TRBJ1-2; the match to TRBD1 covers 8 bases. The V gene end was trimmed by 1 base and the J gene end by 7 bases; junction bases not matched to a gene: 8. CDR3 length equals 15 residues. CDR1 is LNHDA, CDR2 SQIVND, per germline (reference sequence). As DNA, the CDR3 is TGTGCCAGTAGTATAGCGCTCGGACAGGGTCTTGGCTACACCTTC. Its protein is CASSIALGQGLGYTF. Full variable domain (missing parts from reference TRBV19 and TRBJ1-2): DGGITQSPKYLFRKEGQNVTLSCEQNLNHDAMYWYRQDPGQGLRLIYYSQIVNDFQKGDIAEGYSVSREKKESFPLTVTSAQKNPTAFYLCASSIALGQGLGYTFGSGTRLTVV.

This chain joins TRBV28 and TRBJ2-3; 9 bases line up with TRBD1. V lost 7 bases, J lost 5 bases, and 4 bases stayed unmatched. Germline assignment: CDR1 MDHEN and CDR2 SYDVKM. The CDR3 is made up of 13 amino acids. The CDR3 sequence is CASTGQGLDTQYF. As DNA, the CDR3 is TGTGCCAGCACCGGACAGGGGTTAGATACGCAGTATTTT.

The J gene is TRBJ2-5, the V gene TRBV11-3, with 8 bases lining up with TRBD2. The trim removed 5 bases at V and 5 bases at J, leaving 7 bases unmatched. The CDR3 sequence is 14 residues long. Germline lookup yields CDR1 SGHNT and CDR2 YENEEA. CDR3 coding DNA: TGTGCCAGCAGCCCCCGGGAGGGCCTTGAGACCCAGTACTTC. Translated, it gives CASSPREGLETQYF.

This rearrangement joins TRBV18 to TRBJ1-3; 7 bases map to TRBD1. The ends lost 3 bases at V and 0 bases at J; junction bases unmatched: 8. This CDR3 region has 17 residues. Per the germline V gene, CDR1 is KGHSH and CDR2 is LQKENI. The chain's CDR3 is CASSPIRQGLSGNTIYF. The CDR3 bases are TGTGCCAGCTCACCGATCAGACAGGGTCTCTCTGGAAACACCATATATTTT.

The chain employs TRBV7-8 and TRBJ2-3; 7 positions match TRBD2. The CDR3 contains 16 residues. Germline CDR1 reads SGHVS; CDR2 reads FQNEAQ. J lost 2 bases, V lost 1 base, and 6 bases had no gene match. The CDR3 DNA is TGTGCCAGCAGCTTAGTCCGGCGGGGGATCACAGATACGCAGTATTTT. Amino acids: CASSLVRRGITDTQYF. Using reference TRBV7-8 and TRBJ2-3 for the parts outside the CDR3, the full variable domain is GAGVSQSPRYKVAKRGQDVALRCDPISGHVSLFWYQQALGQGPEFLTYFQNEAQLDKSGLPSDRFFAERPEGSVSTLKIQRTQQEDSAVYLCASSLVRRGITDTQYFGPGTRLTVL.

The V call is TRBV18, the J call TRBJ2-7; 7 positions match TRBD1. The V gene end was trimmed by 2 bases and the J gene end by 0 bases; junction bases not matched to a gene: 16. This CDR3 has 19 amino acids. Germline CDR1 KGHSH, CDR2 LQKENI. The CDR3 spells CASSPSLGQIMRSSYEQYF. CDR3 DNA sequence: TGTGCCAGCTCACCATCATTGGGACAGATCATGAGGAGCTCCTACGAGCAGTACTTC.

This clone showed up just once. CDR3 amino acids: CASSTVPGQGGRGYTF. The CDR3 DNA is TGTGCCAGTAGTACCGTCCCGGGACAGGGAGGTCGTGGCTACACCTTC. J is TRBJ1-2 and V is TRBV19; 9 nucleotides match TRBD1. V gave up 4 bases and J gave up 7 bases; unmatched junction bases: 13. Germline lookup yields CDR1 LNHDA and CDR2 SQIVND (reference sequence). This CDR3 contains 16 residues.

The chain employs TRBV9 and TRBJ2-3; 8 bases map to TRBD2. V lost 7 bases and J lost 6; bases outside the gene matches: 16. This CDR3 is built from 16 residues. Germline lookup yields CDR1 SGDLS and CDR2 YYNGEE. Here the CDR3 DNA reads TGTGCCAGCCAGCCCGGGCCTAGCGGGTTGGGGGATACGCAGTATTTT. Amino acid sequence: CASQPGPSGLGDTQYF.

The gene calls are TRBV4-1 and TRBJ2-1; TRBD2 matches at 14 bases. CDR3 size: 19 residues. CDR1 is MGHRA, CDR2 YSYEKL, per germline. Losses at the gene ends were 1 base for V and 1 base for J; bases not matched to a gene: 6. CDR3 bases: TGCGCCAGCAGCCAAGCGGGACTAGCGGGAGATCTATCCTACAATGAGCAGTTCTTC. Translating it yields CASSQAGLAGDLSYNEQFF.

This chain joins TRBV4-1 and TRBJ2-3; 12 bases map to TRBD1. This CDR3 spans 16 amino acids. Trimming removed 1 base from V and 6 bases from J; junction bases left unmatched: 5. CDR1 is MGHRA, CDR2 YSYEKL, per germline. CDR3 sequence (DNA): TGCGCCAGCAGCCAAGTGGGACAGGGGGCAACCGATACGCAGTATTTT. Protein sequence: CASSQVGQGATDTQYF.

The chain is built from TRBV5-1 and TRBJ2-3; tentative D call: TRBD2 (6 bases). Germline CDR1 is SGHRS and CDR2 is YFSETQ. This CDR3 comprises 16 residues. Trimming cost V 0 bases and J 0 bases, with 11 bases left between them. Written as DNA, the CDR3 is TGCGCCAGCAGCTTGGCGCGGGGACTTAGCACAGATACGCAGTATTTT. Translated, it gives CASSLARGLSTDTQYF.

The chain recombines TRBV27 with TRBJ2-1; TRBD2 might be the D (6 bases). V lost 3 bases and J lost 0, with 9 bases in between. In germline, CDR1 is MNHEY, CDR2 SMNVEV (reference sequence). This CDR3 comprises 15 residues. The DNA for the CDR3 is TGTGCCAGCAGTTTTTTCGGGAGCTCCTACAATGAGCAGTTCTTC. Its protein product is CASSFFGSSYNEQFF.

The CDR3 nucleotides read TGTGCCAGCAGCCACTTATCAGATACGCAGTATTTT. The encoded protein is CASSHLSDTQYF. The V gene is TRBV7-9, the J gene TRBJ2-3; D is unclear. Germline V gene lookup returns CDR1 SEHNR and CDR2 FQNEAQ (reference sequence). The CDR3 is made up of 12 amino acids. The V and J ends lost 5 bases and 4 bases respectively, with 7 bases between them.

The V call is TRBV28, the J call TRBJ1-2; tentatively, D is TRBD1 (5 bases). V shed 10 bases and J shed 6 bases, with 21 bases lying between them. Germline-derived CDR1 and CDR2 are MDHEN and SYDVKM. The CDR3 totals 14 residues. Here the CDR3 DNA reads TGTGCCACCGAAGCTTCCCGACAGCGAAATGGCTACACCTTC. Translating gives CATEASRQRNGYTF.

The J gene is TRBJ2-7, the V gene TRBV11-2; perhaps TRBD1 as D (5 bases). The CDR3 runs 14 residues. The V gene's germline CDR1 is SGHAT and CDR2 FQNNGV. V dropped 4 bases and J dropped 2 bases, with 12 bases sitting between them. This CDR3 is CASSWGRAAYEQYF. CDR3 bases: TGTGCCAGCAGCTGGGGCAGGGCCGCCTACGAGCAGTACTTC.

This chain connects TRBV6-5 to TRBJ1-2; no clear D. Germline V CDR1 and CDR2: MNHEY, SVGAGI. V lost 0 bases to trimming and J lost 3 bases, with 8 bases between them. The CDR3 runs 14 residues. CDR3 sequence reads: CASSYSAGDYGYTF. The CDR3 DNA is TGTGCCAGCAGTTACTCGGCGGGTGACTATGGCTACACCTTC.

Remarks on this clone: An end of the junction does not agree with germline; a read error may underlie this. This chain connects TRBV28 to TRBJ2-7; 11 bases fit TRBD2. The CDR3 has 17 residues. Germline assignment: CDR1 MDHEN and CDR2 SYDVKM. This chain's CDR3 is CASSFLITSGSSHEQYF. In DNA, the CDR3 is TGTGCCAGCAGTTTCCTTATCACTAGCGGGAGCTCCCACGAGCAGTACTTC.

This CDR3 is CASSLDLEETQYF. For the CDR3, the DNA is TGCGCCAGCAGCTTGGATCTGGAAGAGACCCAGTACTTC. The V gene is TRBV5-1, the J gene TRBJ2-5; D uncertain. Germline V lookup: CDR1 SGHRS, CDR2 YFSETQ. This CDR3 is built from 13 residues. Trimming pared 0 bases from V and 3 bases from J, leaving 6 bases between. Full variable domain (outside the CDR3, taken from reference TRBV5-1 and TRBJ2-5): KAGVTQTPRYLIKTRGQQVTLSCSPISGHRSVSWYQQTPGQGLQFLFEYFSETQRNKGNFPGRFSGRQFSNSRSEMNVSTLELGDSALYLCASSLDLEETQYFGPGTRLLVL.

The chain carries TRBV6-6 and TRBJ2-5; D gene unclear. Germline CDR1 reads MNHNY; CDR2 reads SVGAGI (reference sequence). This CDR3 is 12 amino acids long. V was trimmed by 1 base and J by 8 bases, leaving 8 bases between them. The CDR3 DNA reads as TGTGCCAGCAGTTACTATGAGAGAACCCAGTACTTC. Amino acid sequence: CASSYYERTQYF.